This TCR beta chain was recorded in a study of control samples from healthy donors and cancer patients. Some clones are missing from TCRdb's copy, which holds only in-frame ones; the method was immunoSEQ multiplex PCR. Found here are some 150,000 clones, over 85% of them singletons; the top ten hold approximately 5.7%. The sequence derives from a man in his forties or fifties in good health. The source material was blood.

The chain's CDR3 is CASSSSGTSDSPLHF. CDR3 nucleotides: TGTGCCAGCTCCTCCTCCGGGACTTCTGATTCACCCCTCCACTTT. This chain links TRBV18 with TRBJ1-6; D is possibly TRBD1 (5 bases). The CDR3 is 15 amino acids. CDR1 and CDR2 from the germline V gene are KGHSH and LQKENI. V was clipped by 6 bases and J by 8 bases, with 17 bases between them.